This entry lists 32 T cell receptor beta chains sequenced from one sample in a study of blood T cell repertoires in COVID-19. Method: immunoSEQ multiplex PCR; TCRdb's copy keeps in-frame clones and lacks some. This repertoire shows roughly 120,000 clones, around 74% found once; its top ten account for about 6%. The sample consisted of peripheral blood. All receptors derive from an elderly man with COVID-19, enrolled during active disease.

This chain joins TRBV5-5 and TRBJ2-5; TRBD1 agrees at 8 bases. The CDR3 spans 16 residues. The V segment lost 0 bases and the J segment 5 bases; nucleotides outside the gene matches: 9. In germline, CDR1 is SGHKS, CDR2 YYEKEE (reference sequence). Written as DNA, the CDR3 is TGTGCCAGCAGCTTGGTTGGCCAGGGGGCCTGGGAGACCCAGTACTTC. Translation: CASSLVGQGAWETQYF.

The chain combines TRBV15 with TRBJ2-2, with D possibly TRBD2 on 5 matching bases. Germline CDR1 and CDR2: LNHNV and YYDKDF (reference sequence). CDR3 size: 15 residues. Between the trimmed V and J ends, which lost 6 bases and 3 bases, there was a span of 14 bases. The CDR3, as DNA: TGTGCCACCAGACCTGGGAGTCGCGACACCGGGGAGCTGTTTTTT. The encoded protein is CATRPGSRDTGELFF.

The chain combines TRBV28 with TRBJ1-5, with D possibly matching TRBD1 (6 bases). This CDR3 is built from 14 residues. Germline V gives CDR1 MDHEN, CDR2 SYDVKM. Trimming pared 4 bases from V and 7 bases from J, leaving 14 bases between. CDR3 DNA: TGTGCCAGCAGTTCTTCCGGCAGGGGACAGCCCCAGCATTTT. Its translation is CASSSSGRGQPQHF. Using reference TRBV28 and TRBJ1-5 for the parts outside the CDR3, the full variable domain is DVKVTQSSRYLVKRTGEKVFLECVQDMDHENMFWYRQDPGLGLRLIYFSYDVKMKEKGDIPEGYSVSREKKERFSLILESASTNQTSMYLCASSSSGRGQPQHFGDGTRLSIL.

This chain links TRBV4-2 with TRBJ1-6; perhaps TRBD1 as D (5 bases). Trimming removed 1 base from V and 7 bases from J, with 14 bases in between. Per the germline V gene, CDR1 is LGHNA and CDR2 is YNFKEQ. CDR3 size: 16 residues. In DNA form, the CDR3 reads TGTGCCAGCAGCCAAGGGTCCGCAGGGAGGAATTCACCCCTCCACTTT. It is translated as CASSQGSAGRNSPLHF.

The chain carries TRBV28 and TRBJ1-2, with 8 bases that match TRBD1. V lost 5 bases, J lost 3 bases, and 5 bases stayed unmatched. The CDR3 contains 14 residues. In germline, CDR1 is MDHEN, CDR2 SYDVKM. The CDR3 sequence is CASSLSGGYYGYTF. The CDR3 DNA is TGTGCCAGCAGTCTCTCAGGGGGCTACTATGGCTACACCTTC.

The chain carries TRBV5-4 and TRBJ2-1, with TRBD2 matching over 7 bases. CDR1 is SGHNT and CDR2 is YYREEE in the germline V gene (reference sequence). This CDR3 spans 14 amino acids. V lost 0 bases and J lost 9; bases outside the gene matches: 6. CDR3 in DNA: TGTGCCAGCAGCTTGGTTGGCGGGAGAGGTGAGCAGTTCTTC. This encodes CASSLVGGRGEQFF.

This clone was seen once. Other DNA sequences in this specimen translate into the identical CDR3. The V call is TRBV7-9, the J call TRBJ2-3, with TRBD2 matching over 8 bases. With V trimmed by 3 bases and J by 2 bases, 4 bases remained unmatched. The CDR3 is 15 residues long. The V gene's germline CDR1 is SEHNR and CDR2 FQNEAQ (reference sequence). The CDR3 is CASSFGTRLTDTQYF. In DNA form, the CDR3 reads TGTGCCAGCAGCTTCGGGACTAGGCTCACAGATACGCAGTATTTT.

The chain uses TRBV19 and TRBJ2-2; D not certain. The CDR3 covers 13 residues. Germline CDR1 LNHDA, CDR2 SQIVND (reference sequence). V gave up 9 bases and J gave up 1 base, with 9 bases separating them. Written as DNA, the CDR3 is TGTGCCAGCCAAAAGCGGAACACCGGGGAGCTGTTTTTT. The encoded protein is CASQKRNTGELFF.

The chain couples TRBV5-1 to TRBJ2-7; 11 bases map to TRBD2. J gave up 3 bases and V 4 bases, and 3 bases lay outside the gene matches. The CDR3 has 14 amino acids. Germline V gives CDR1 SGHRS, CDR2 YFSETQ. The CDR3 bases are TGCGCCAGCAGCCAAGGGACTAGCGGCTACGAGCAGTACTTC. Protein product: CASSQGTSGYEQYF.

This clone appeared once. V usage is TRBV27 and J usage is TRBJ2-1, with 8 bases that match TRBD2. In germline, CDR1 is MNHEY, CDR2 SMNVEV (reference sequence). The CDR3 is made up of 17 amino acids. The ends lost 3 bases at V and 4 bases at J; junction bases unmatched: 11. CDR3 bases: TGTGCCAGCAGTTTCGGCCTGGGGGTAGCGGGATACAATGAGCAGTTCTTC. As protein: CASSFGLGVAGYNEQFF.

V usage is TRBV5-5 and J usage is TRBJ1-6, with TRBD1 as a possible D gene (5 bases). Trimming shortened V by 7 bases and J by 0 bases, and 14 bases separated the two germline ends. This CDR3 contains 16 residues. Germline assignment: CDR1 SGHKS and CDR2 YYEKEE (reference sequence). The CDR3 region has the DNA TGTGCCAGCTTCCTACAGGAATACTCCTATAATTCACCCCTCCACTTT. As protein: CASFLQEYSYNSPLHF.

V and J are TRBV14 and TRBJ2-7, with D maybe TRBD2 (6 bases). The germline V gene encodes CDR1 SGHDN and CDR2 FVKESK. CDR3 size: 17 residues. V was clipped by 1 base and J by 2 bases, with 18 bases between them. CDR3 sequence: CASSQGGVRPRPYEQYF. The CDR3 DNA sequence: TGTGCCAGCAGCCAAGGGGGGGTGCGGCCCCGACCCTACGAGCAGTACTTC.

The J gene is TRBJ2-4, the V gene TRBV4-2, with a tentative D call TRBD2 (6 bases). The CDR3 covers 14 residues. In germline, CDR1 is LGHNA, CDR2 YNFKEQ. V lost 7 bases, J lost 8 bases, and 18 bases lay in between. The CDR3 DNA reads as TGTGCCAGCAACCTCAACTCGGGGGAGGACATTCAGTACTTC. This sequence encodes CASNLNSGEDIQYF.

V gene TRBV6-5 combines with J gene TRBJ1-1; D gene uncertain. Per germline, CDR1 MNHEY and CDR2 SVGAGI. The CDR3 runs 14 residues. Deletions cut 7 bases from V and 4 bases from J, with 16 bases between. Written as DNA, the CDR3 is TGTGCCAGCATTAGCGGCACCTGGGGCACTGAAGCTTTCTTT. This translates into CASISGTWGTEAFF.

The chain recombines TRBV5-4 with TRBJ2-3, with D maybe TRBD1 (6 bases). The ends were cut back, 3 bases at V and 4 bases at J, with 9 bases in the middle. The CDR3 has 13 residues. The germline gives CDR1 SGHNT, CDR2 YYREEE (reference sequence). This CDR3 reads CASSYEGADTQYF. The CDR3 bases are TGTGCCAGCAGCTACGAGGGGGCAGATACGCAGTATTTT.

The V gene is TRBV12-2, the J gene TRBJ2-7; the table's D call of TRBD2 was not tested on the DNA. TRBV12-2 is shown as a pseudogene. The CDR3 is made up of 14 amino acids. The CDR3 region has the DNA TGTGCAAGTCGCCCTTTTAGGGAGCGCTACGAGCAGTACTTC. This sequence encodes CASRPFRERYEQYF.

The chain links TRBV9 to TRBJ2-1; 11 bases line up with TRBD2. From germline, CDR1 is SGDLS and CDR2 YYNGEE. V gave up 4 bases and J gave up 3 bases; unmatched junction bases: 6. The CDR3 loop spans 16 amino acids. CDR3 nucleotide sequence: TGTGCCAGCAGCCCCTGGGGACTAGCGGTCTACAATGAGCAGTTCTTC. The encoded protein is CASSPWGLAVYNEQFF.

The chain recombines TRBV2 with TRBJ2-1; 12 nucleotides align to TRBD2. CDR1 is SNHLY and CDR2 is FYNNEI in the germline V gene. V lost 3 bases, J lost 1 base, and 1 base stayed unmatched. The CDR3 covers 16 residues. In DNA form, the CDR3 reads TGTGCCAGCAGTGACCTAGCGGGAGGGTCCTACAATGAGCAGTTCTTC. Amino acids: CASSDLAGGSYNEQFF.

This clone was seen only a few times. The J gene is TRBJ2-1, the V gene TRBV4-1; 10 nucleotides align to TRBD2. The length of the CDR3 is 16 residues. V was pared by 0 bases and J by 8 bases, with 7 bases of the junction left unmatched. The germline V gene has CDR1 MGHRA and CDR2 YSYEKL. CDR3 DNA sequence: TGCGCCAGCAGCCAAGAGTGGACTAGCGGCGGGGATGAGCAGTTCTTC. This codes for CASSQEWTSGGDEQFF.

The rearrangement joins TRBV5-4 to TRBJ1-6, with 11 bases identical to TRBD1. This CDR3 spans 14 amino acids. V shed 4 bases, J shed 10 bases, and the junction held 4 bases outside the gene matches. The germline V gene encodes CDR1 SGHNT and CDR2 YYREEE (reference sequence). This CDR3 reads CASSKGQGESPLHF. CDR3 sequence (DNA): TGTGCCAGCAGCAAGGGACAGGGGGAATCACCCCTCCACTTT.

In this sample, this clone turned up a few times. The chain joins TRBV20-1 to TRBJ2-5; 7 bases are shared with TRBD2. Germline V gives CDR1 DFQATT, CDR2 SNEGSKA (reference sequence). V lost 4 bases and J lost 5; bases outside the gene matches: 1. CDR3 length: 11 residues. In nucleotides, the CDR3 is TGCAGTGCTAACGGGGGGGAGACCCAGTACTTC. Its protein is CSANGGETQYF.

CDR3: CASSLVSRVVGGYTF. The DNA for the CDR3 is TGTGCCAGCAGCTTAGTATCCAGGGTGGTGGGTGGCTACACCTTC. The rearrangement uses TRBV7-8 and TRBJ1-2, with D tentatively TRBD1 (5 bases). The CDR3 extends over 15 amino acids. Germline loops: CDR1 SGHVS, CDR2 FQNEAQ. V lost 1 base, J lost 7 bases, and 16 bases lay in between.

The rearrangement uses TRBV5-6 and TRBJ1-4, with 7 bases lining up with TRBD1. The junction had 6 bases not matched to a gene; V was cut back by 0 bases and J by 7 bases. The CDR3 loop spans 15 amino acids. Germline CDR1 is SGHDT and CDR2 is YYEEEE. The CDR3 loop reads CASSLGTGVGEKLFF. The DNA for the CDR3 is TGTGCCAGCAGCTTGGGTACAGGGGTGGGTGAAAAACTGTTTTTT.

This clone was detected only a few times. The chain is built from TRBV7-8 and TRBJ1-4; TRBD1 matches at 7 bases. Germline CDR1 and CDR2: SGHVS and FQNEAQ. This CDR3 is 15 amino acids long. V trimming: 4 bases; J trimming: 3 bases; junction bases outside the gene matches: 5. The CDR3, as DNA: TGTGCCAGCAGCTCACAGGGGACAGCTAATGAAAAACTGTTTTTT. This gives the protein CASSSQGTANEKLFF. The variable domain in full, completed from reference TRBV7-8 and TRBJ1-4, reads GAGVSQSPRYKVAKRGQDVALRCDPISGHVSLFWYQQALGQGPEFLTYFQNEAQLDKSGLPSDRFFAERPEGSVSTLKIQRTQQEDSAVYLCASSSQGTANEKLFFGSGTQLSVL.

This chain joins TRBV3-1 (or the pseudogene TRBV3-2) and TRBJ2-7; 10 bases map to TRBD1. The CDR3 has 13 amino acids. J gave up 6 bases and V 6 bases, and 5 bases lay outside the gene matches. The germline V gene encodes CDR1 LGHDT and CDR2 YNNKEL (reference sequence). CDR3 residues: CASSRQGASEQYF. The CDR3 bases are TGTGCCAGCAGTCGACAGGGGGCTTCCGAGCAGTACTTC.

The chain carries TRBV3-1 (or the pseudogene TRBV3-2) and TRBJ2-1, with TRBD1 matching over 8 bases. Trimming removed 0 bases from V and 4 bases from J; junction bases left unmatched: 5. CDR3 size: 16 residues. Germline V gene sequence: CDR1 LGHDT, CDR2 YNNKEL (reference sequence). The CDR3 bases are TGTGCCAGCAGCCAAGAGGACAGGGCACTGTACAATGAGCAGTTCTTC. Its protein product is CASSQEDRALYNEQFF.

This CDR3 reads CASSYSSGSVQETQYF. DNA for the CDR3: TGTGCCAGCAGTTACTCTAGCGGGAGTGTCCAAGAGACCCAGTACTTC. The V call is TRBV6-6, the J call TRBJ2-5, with 9 nucleotides matching TRBD2. CDR3 length: 16 amino acids. In germline, CDR1 is MNHNY, CDR2 SVGAGI (reference sequence). Trimming at V came to 0 bases and at J to 1 base, leaving 3 bases not matched to a gene.

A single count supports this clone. The CDR3 sequence is CATRRGDYEQYF. For the CDR3, the DNA is TGTGCCACCCGACGGGGGGACTACGAGCAGTACTTC. The V gene is TRBV28, the J gene TRBJ2-7; 7 bases are shared with TRBD2. The CDR3 spans 12 residues. V was clipped by 10 bases and J by 3 bases; unmatched bases: 6. CDR1 is MDHEN and CDR2 is SYDVKM in the germline V gene.

The CDR3 sequence is CASSLGSAGGRYEQYF. In DNA, the CDR3 is TGTGCCAGCAGCTTAGGATCGGCGGGAGGGAGGTACGAGCAGTACTTC. This rearrangement joins TRBV7-2 to TRBJ2-7; 9 bases line up with TRBD2. This CDR3 has 16 amino acids. V was clipped by 1 base and J by 4 bases; unmatched bases: 8. Germline V gives CDR1 SGHTA, CDR2 FQGNSA.

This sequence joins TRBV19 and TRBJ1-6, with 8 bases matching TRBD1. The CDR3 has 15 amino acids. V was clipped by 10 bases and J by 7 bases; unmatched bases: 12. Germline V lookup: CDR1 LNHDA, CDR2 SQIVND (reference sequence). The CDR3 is CATKTKTGENSPLHF. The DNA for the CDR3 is TGTGCCACCAAAACGAAGACAGGGGAAAATTCACCCCTCCACTTT.

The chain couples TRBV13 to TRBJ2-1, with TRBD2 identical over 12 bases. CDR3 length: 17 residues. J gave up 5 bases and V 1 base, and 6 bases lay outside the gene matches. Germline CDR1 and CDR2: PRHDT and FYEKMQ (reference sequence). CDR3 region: CASSLAGTSGPNNEQFF. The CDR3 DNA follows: TGTGCCAGCAGCTTAGCAGGGACTAGCGGGCCTAACAATGAGCAGTTCTTC.

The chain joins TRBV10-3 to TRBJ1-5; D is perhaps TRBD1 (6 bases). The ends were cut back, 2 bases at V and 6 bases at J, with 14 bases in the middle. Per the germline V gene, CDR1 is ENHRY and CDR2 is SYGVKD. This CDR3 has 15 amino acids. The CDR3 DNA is TGTGCCATCAGTGAGCAGGGGTTAGTGGGTCAGCCCCAGCATTTT. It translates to CAISEQGLVGQPQHF.